The 11 T cell receptor beta chains below all came from one sample that was sequenced in a study of blood T cell repertoires in COVID-19. TCRdb's copy holds only in-frame clones and misses some; the assay was immunoSEQ multiplex PCR. The data hold over 45,000 clones, with approximately 89% observed a single time. Sequencing was done on a sample of peripheral blood. The origin of the receptors is an older woman with COVID-19, enrolled during active disease.

This chain uses TRBV13 with TRBJ1-2; the D gene is possibly TRBD1 (5 bases). Trimming took 2 bases from V and 5 from J, leaving 18 bases between them. Germline V gives CDR1 PRHDT, CDR2 FYEKMQ (reference sequence). The CDR3 is made up of 16 amino acids. Written as DNA, the CDR3 is TGTGCCAGCAGCTTAAAGGGGTCCTTTACTCCTTATGGCTACACCTTC. It translates to CASSLKGSFTPYGYTF. Combining the CDR3 with reference TRBV13 and TRBJ1-2 gives the whole variable domain AAGVIQSPRHLIKEKRETATLKCYPIPRHDTVYWYQQGPGQDPQFLISFYEKMQSDKGSIPDRFSAQQFSDYHSELNMSSLELGDSALYFCASSLKGSFTPYGYTFGSGTRLTVV.

This chain connects TRBV3-1 (or the pseudogene TRBV3-2) to TRBJ1-1; D not resolved. The CDR3 covers 15 residues. The V gene's germline CDR1 is LGHDT and CDR2 YNNKEL (reference sequence). V lost 4 bases to trimming and J lost 4 bases, with 16 bases between them. CDR3 DNA sequence: TGTGCCAGCAGCCCCGTTCGTCCGGGTGGCACTGAAGCTTTCTTT. The encoded protein is CASSPVRPGGTEAFF.

The chain joins TRBV11-3 to TRBJ2-1; 13 positions match TRBD2. The CDR3 is 15 amino acids. V dropped 1 base and J dropped 9; count of bases not matched to a gene: 3. CDR1 SGHNT and CDR2 YENEEA come from the germline V gene. The CDR3 loop reads CASSLGTSGGSEQFF. CDR3 DNA sequence: TGTGCCAGCAGCTTAGGGACTAGCGGGGGAAGTGAGCAGTTCTTC.

The chain carries TRBV12-3 or TRBV12-4 and TRBJ1-2; TRBD1 aligns across 7 bases. The CDR3 sequence is 13 residues long. The V and J ends lost 2 bases and 8 bases, in that order; junction bases with no gene match: 5. The CDR3 sequence: CASSLFSGGGYTF. The DNA of the CDR3 is TGTGCCAGCAGTTTATTTTCAGGGGGAGGCTACACCTTC.

The chain is built from TRBV19 and TRBJ1-2, with a weak D call TRBD1 (5 bases). Germline V lookup: CDR1 LNHDA, CDR2 SQIVND (reference sequence). CDR3 length equals 16 residues. Deletions cut 4 bases from V and 0 bases from J, with 15 bases between. CDR3 in DNA: TGTGCCAGTAGTAAGACAGTGGGGATACCTAACTATGGCTACACCTTC. Translated: CASSKTVGIPNYGYTF.

The chain couples TRBV30 to TRBJ2-2; maybe TRBD2 (5 bases). Germline V gives CDR1 GTSNPN, CDR2 SVGIG (reference sequence). V lost 0 bases and J 5 bases, leaving 7 bases between the germline ends. The CDR3 loop spans 13 amino acids. The CDR3 reads CAWSVGGTGELFF. The CDR3 DNA is TGTGCCTGGAGTGTAGGAGGAACCGGGGAGCTGTTTTTT.

The CDR3, as DNA: TGCGCCAGCAGTCTAAGGGGTACACAGGGGAACACTGAAGCTTTCTTT. It specifies CASSLRGTQGNTEAFF. The genes are TRBV10-1 and TRBJ1-1, with a possible D match to TRBD1 (6 bases). Germline V CDR1 and CDR2: WNHNN, SYGVQD (reference sequence). The CDR3 covers 16 residues. V was cut by 5 bases and J by 1 base, with 17 bases left in between.

This clone has only one observation. The chain links TRBV27 to TRBJ1-4; D unclear. V was trimmed by 3 bases and J by 5 bases, leaving 7 bases between them. CDR1 and CDR2 from the germline V gene are MNHEY and SMNVEV (reference sequence). The CDR3 is made up of 13 amino acids. In DNA, the CDR3 is TGTGCCAGCAGTTTCGGTTGGAATGAAAAACTGTTTTTT. Translating it yields CASSFGWNEKLFF.

The V gene is TRBV3-1 (or the pseudogene TRBV3-2), the J gene TRBJ1-2; D possibly corresponds to TRBD1 (6 bases). Germline loops: CDR1 LGHDT, CDR2 YNNKEL (reference sequence). The CDR3 consists of 17 residues. V lost 0 bases, J lost 7 bases, and 21 bases lay in between. The CDR3 here is CASSQDLGGGAYAGYTF. The DNA for the CDR3 is TGTGCCAGCAGCCAAGATCTTGGCGGGGGCGCCTATGCTGGCTACACCTTC.

The V and J genes are TRBV14 and TRBJ2-5, with 11 bases matching TRBD2. Germline V CDR1 and CDR2: SGHDN, FVKESK. CDR3 length: 15 residues. J was trimmed by 1 base and V by 2 bases; bases with no gene match: 0. CDR3 region: CASSQTSGGQETQYF. The DNA for the CDR3 is TGTGCCAGCAGCCAAACTAGCGGGGGCCAAGAGACCCAGTACTTC.

The rearrangement links TRBV6-5 to TRBJ1-2, with unresolved D. Per the germline V gene, CDR1 is MNHEY and CDR2 is SVGAGI. V shed 0 bases and J shed 4 bases, with 9 bases lying between them. CDR3 length equals 14 residues. CDR3 DNA: TGTGCCAGCAGTTACTCGATAAACTCCTATGGCTACACCTTC. Translating it yields CASSYSINSYGYTF.